These 25 T cell receptor beta chains came from one sample sequenced in a study of blood T cell repertoires in COVID-19. The table came from immunoSEQ multiplex PCR; TCRdb's copy has only in-frame clones and leaves some out. The sample has about 170,000 clones; about 86% are singletons. The sequenced material came from peripheral blood. All receptors come from a man aged 18 to 29 with active or convalescent COVID-19.

The chain recombines TRBV1 with TRBJ1-2; the listed D gene, TRBD1, was not tested against the DNA. TRBV1 has pseudogene status. The length of the CDR3 is 14 residues. As DNA, the CDR3 is TGCACCAGCAGCCAAGATTTGAGGGGGTATGGCTACACCTTC. It is translated as CTSSQDLRGYGYTF.

The chain links TRBV5-1 to TRBJ2-3; 7 bases map to TRBD1. Germline V gene sequence: CDR1 SGHRS, CDR2 YFSETQ. V shed 4 bases and J 0 bases; nucleotides not matched to a gene: 14. The CDR3 runs to 18 residues. This CDR3 is CASSLTGAPSSSTDTQYF. CDR3 in DNA: TGCGCCAGCAGCCTAACAGGGGCCCCATCGAGTAGCACAGATACGCAGTATTTT.

This chain joins TRBV28 and TRBJ1-2; TRBD1 matches 7 bases. V was pared by 4 bases and J by 5 bases, with 4 bases of the junction left unmatched. CDR3 length: 13 residues. The germline gives CDR1 MDHEN, CDR2 SYDVKM. The CDR3 here is CASSSGQLYGYTF. CDR3 DNA sequence: TGTGCCAGCAGTTCGGGACAGCTATATGGCTACACCTTC.

The chain uses TRBV5-1 and TRBJ2-1; 8 nucleotides match TRBD1. After removal of 4 bases from V and 3 bases from J, the junction contained 3 bases not matched to a gene. Per the germline V gene, CDR1 is SGHRS and CDR2 is YFSETQ. CDR3 length equals 14 residues. The CDR3: CASSIGQGYNEQFF. CDR3 bases: TGCGCCAGCAGCATAGGACAGGGCTACAATGAGCAGTTCTTC.

This rearrangement joins TRBV18 to TRBJ1-2; 10 positions agree with TRBD1. The CDR3 runs 14 residues. V lost 2 bases to trimming and J lost 6 bases; unmatched junction nucleotides: 3. Germline V gives CDR1 KGHSH, CDR2 LQKENI. Here the CDR3 reads CASSPTGTGDGYTF. The DNA for the CDR3 is TGTGCCAGCTCACCAACTGGGACAGGGGATGGCTACACCTTC.

The chain has TRBV5-1 and TRBJ2-2; the match to TRBD1 covers 7 bases. Germline V CDR1 and CDR2: SGHRS, YFSETQ. The CDR3 extends over 14 amino acids. V lost 4 bases, J lost 6 bases, and 6 bases stayed unmatched. Here the CDR3 DNA reads TGCGCCAGCAGCAGGGGAACAGGGGCCGGGGAGCTGTTTTTT. Translating it yields CASSRGTGAGELFF.

The table lists this clone with a count of one. The V gene is TRBV18, the J gene TRBJ1-5; D possibly corresponds to TRBD1 (6 bases). Germline-derived CDR1 and CDR2 are KGHSH and LQKENI. V lost 0 bases to trimming and J lost 11 bases, with 17 bases between them. CDR3 size: 15 residues. The CDR3 DNA reads TGTGCCAGCTCACCACCGGGTTCTACAGGGTCAACCCAGCATTTT. Amino acids: CASSPPGSTGSTQHF. Using reference TRBV18 and TRBJ1-5 for the parts outside the CDR3, the full variable domain is NAGVMQNPRHLVRRRGQEARLRCSPMKGHSHVYWYRQLPEEGLKFMVYLQKENIIDESGMPKERFSAEFPKEGPSILRIQQVVRGDSAAYFCASSPPGSTGSTQHFGDGTRLSIL.

The rearrangement links TRBV16 to TRBJ1-1, with D maybe TRBD1 (5 bases). Between the trimmed V and J ends, which lost 3 bases and 10 bases, there was a span of 9 bases. Germline V lookup: CDR1 KGHSY, CDR2 FQNENV. The CDR3 is 11 amino acids. This chain's CDR3 is CASSHSGAAFF. The CDR3 DNA reads as TGTGCCAGCAGCCACAGCGGGGCAGCTTTCTTT.

This chain connects TRBV4-2 to TRBJ2-1, with 7 positions matching TRBD2. Per the germline V gene, CDR1 is LGHNA and CDR2 is YNFKEQ. This CDR3 has 18 amino acids. With V trimmed by 0 bases and J by 9 bases, 17 bases remained unmatched. CDR3 in amino acids: CASSQDGGGTMGTSEQFF. The CDR3 DNA sequence: TGTGCCAGCAGCCAAGATGGGGGGGGGACTATGGGTACTAGTGAGCAGTTCTTC.

The chain joins TRBV6-6 to TRBJ1-1; D is unclear. This CDR3 spans 13 amino acids. The germline V gene has CDR1 MNHNY and CDR2 SVGAGI (reference sequence). V was clipped by 7 bases and J by 1 base, with 10 bases between them. The CDR3 sequence: CASTPGRNTEAFF. Written as DNA, the CDR3 is TGTGCCAGCACCCCCGGTAGGAACACTGAAGCTTTCTTT.

The table lists this clone with a count of one. CDR3 sequence (DNA): TGCAGCGTTTCACTTCCGGGACTAGCGGGCGAGCAGTTCTTC. This encodes CSVSLPGLAGEQFF. The chain combines TRBV29-1 with TRBJ2-1, with 12 bases aligning to TRBD2. V lost 5 bases to trimming and J lost 10 bases; unmatched junction nucleotides: 9. Germline values: CDR1 SQVTM, CDR2 ANQGSEA. The CDR3 spans 14 residues.

This sequence joins TRBV21-1 and TRBJ2-7; no check of the table's D call, TRBD1, against the DNA was made. TRBV21-1 is given as a pseudogene. The CDR3 is made up of 16 amino acids. The CDR3 protein is CASSKAGHRITYEQYF. The CDR3 DNA sequence: TGTGCCAGCAGCAAAGCAGGTCACAGGATAACCTACGAGCAGTACTTC.

The chain combines TRBV2 with TRBJ2-1; the match to TRBD2 covers 13 bases. This CDR3 has 15 amino acids. Per the germline V gene, CDR1 is SNHLY and CDR2 is FYNNEI. V lost 6 bases and J lost 8; bases outside the gene matches: 7. DNA for the CDR3: TGTGCCAGCAGGAGACTAGCGGGAGGTGGCGATGAGCAGTTCTTC. Its protein product is CASRRLAGGGDEQFF.

The V gene is TRBV19, the J gene TRBJ1-4; 8 bases agree with TRBD1. Germline V CDR1 and CDR2: LNHDA, SQIVND (reference sequence). The V segment lost 2 bases and the J segment 10 bases; nucleotides outside the gene matches: 3. This CDR3 contains 13 residues. The CDR3 sequence: CASSIQGARKLFF. CDR3 DNA: TGTGCCAGTAGTATACAGGGGGCGCGAAAACTGTTTTTT.

This clone came up once. The chain has TRBV24-1 and TRBJ2-1; D is perhaps TRBD2 (6 bases). CDR1 and CDR2 (germline): KGHDR, SFDVKD. Trimming took off 9 bases at V and 0 bases at J, with 14 bases between the two ends. CDR3 length: 15 residues. The CDR3 protein is CATSRRESSYNEQFF. The CDR3 nucleotides read TGTGCCACCTCGAGGAGGGAAAGCTCCTACAATGAGCAGTTCTTC.

The chain employs TRBV2 and TRBJ2-1; a possible D gene is TRBD1 (5 bases). Trimming removed 10 bases at V and 4 bases at J, with 14 bases between. The CDR3 is 13 residues long. Germline assignment: CDR1 SNHLY and CDR2 FYNNEI. This chain's CDR3 is CATHIQEYNEQFF. CDR3 in DNA: TGTGCCACCCACATACAGGAGTACAATGAGCAGTTCTTC.

J is TRBJ1-4 and V is TRBV7-9; D call uncertain. Trimming took 3 bases from V and 0 from J, leaving 8 bases between them. Germline lookup yields CDR1 SEHNR and CDR2 FQNEAQ (reference sequence). The CDR3 has 15 amino acids. CDR3 loop: CASSFWSATNEKLFF. CDR3 DNA sequence: TGTGCCAGCAGCTTCTGGAGTGCAACTAATGAAAAACTGTTTTTT.

The chain combines TRBV2 with TRBJ2-1, with D possibly matching TRBD2 (6 bases). V was clipped by 4 bases and J by 5 bases, with 9 bases between them. This CDR3 contains 13 residues. Germline V gives CDR1 SNHLY, CDR2 FYNNEI. In DNA form, the CDR3 reads TGTGCCAGCAGTGGGGGACTGAACAATGAGCAGTTCTTC. It translates to CASSGGLNNEQFF.

DNA for the CDR3: TGCGCCAGCAGCTTAGCGGGAGCTCCAGATACGCAGTATTTT. This encodes CASSLAGAPDTQYF. V gene TRBV5-1 combines with J gene TRBJ2-3; TRBD2 aligns across 8 bases. The germline V gene encodes CDR1 SGHRS and CDR2 YFSETQ. The CDR3 contains 14 residues. V was pared by 2 bases and J by 4 bases, with 3 bases of the junction left unmatched.

The J gene is TRBJ2-3, the V gene TRBV6-2 or TRBV6-3; unclear D gene. Germline CDR1 reads MNHEY; CDR2 reads SVGEGT. V lost 3 bases to trimming and J lost 5 bases, with 12 bases between them. The CDR3 loop spans 14 amino acids. CDR3 sequence: CASSYLVIGDTQYF. The CDR3 DNA is TGTGCCAGCAGTTATCTAGTGATCGGAGATACGCAGTATTTT.

The chain joins TRBV27 to TRBJ2-2; D uncertain. CDR1 is MNHEY and CDR2 is SMNVEV in the germline V gene (reference sequence). CDR3 length: 13 amino acids. Trimming cost V 7 bases and J 2 bases, with 8 bases left between them. The CDR3 spells CASTILNTGELFF. The CDR3, as DNA: TGTGCCAGCACCATACTCAACACCGGGGAGCTGTTTTTT.

The chain employs TRBV28 and TRBJ2-1; the match to TRBD2 covers 9 bases. The CDR3 is 15 amino acids. V shed 4 bases, J shed 4 bases, and the junction held 5 bases outside the gene matches. Germline lookup yields CDR1 MDHEN and CDR2 SYDVKM. As DNA, the CDR3 is TGTGCCAGCAGTTCTGAGCGGGAGGTTTACAATGAGCAGTTCTTC. Its protein is CASSSEREVYNEQFF.

This sequence joins TRBV25-1 and TRBJ2-7; 7 bases line up with TRBD1. The germline V gene has CDR1 MGHDK and CDR2 SYGVNS. CDR3 length: 14 amino acids. The V segment lost 6 bases and the J segment 6 bases; nucleotides outside the gene matches: 11. In DNA, the CDR3 is TGTGCCAGCAGCCGGACAGGCGGTGCGGGCGAGCAGTACTTC. This sequence encodes CASSRTGGAGEQYF.

The chain employs TRBV11-3 and TRBJ2-2; 7 bases line up with TRBD1. CDR3 length equals 13 residues. Germline V gene data show CDR1 as SGHNT and CDR2 as YENEEA. J lost 6 bases, V lost 2 bases, and 0 bases had no gene match. The CDR3 bases are TGTGCCAGCAGCTTACAGGGGGCCGGGGAGCTGTTTTTT. It yields the protein CASSLQGAGELFF.

DNA of the CDR3: TGTGCCAGCAGCTTGGTTGGGGAGCTTTATTATTCACCCCTCCACTTT. It translates to CASSLVGELYYSPLHF. The chain is built from TRBV5-6 and TRBJ1-6; D is undetermined. Trimming left V 0 bases short and J 8 bases short, with 15 bases between. The germline CDR1 and CDR2 sequences are SGHDT and YYEEEE. This CDR3 comprises 16 residues.